This T cell receptor (beta chain) was observed in a study of blood T cell repertoires in COVID-19. Study information: Whether acute or convalescent, the COVID-19 samples came from the United States, Italy and Spain. PBMCs, B-cell-depleted T cells, or T cells provided the cDNA or gDNA that made up the material.

Germline values: CDR1 SGHNT, CDR2 YENEEA. CDR3 length: 16 residues. V dropped 5 bases and J dropped 0; count of bases not matched to a gene: 4. Per the authors' pipeline: Cell counts per sample came from amplifying reference gene primers. Here immunoSEQ multiplex PCR was the method, and the copy in TCRdb shows in-frame clones only, minus some. V and J calls and clone size are copied from that table; D and trimming were computed from the DNA. Here the sample spans approximately 31,000 clones, approximately 86% being singletons. The genes are TRBV11-3 and TRBJ2-6; 7 bases map to TRBD1. The sequence was obtained from a woman older than 75 with active or convalescent COVID-19. The sequenced material came from peripheral blood. The CDR3 region has the DNA TGTGCCAGCAGCGCCGGGACAGCCTCTGGGGCCAACGTCCTGACTTTC. As protein: CASSAGTASGANVLTF.